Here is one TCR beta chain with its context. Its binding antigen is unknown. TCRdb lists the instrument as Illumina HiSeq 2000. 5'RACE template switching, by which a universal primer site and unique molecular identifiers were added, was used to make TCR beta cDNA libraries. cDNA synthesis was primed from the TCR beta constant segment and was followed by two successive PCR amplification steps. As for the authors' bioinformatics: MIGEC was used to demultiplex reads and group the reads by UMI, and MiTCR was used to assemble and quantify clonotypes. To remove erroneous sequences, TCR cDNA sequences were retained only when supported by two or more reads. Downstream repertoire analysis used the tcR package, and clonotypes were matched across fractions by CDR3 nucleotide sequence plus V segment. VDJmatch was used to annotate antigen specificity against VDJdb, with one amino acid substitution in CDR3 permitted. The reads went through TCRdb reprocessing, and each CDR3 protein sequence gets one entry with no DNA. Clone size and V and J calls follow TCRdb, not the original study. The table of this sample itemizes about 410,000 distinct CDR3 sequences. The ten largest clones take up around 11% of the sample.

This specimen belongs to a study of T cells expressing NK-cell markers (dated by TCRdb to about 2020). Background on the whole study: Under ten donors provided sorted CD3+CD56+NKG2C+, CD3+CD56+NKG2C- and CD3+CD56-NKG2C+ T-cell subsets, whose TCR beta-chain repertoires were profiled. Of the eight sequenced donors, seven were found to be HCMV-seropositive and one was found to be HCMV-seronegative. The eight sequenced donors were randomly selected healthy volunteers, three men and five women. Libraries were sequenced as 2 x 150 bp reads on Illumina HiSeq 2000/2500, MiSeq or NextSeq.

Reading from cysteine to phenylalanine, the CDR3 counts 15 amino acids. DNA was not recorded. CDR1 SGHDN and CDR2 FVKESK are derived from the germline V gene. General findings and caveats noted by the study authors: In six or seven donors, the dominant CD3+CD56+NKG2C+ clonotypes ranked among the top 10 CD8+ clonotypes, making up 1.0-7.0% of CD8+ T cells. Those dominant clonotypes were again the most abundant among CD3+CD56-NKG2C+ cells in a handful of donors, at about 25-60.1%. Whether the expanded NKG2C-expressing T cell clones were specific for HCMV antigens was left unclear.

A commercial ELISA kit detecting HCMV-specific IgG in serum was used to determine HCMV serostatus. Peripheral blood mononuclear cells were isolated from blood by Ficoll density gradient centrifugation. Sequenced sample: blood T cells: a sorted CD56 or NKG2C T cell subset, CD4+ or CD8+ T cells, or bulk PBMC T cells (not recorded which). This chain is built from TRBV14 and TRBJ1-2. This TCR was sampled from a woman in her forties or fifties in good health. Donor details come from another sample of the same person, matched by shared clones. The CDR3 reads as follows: CASSQDPGRHYGYTF.